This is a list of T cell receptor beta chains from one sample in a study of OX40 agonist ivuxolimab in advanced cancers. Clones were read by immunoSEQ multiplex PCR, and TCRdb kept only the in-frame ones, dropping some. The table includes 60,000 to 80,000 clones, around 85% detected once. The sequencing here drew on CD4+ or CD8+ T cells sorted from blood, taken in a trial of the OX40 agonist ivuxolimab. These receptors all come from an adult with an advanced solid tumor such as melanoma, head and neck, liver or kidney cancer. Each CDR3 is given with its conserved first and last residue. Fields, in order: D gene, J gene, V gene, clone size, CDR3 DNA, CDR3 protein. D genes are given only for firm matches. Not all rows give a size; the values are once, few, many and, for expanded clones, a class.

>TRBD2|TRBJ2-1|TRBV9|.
TGTGCCAGCAGCCCTAGTGGAGTCGAGACTAGCATCATCTTC
CASSPSGVETSIIF
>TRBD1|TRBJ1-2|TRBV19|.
TGTGCCAGTAGTACAGGGGGCTCTCCCAACTATGGCTACACCTTC
CASSTGGSPNYGYTF
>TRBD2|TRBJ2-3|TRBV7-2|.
TGTGCCAGCAGCTTAGCCGTGACTAGCGGGACCCGCACAGATACGCAGTATTTT
CASSLAVTSGTRTDTQYF
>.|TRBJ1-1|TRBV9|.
TGTGCCAGCAGCGTCTATTCGGGGGGTGAAGCTTTCTTT
CASSVYSGGEAFF
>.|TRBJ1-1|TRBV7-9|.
TGTGCCAGCAGCTTAATGGTCTCGGCGAACACTGAAGCTTTCTTT
CASSLMVSANTEAFF
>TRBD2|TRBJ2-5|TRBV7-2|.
TGTGCCAGCAGCTTAAGTAAAGCGGGAGTCGGAGAGACCCAGTACTTC
CASSLSKAGVGETQYF
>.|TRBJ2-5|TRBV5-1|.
TGCGCCAGCAGCTTGGAATTCTCAGGCGAGACCCAGTACTTC
CASSLEFSGETQYF
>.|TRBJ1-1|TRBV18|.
TGTGCCAGCTCCTTAGGGGAGAACACTGAAGCTTTCTTT
CASSLGENTEAFF
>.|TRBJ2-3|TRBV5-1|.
TGCGCCAGCAGCTTGACGGGCAGGGGAGAAGATACGCAGTATTTT
CASSLTGRGEDTQYF
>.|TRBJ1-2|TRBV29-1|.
TGCAGCGTTACGGGGAGTGATGAGTTCTATGGCTACACCTTC
CSVTGSDEFYGYTF
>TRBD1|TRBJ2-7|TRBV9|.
TGTGCCAGCAGCGTCGGAGCGTCAGGGGGAGCCTACGAGCAGTACTTC
CASSVGASGGAYEQYF
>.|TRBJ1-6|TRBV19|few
TGTGCCAGTAGTATTTTTCAGGACAGCTATAATTCACCCCTCCACTTT
CASSIFQDSYNSPLHF
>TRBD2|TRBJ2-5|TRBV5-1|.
TGCGCCAGCAGCTTGCTTCTAGCGGGGCCTCAAGAGACCCAGTACTTC
CASSLLLAGPQETQYF
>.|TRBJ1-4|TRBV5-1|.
TGCGCCAGCAGCATCTACGAAGCAACTAATGAAAAACTGTTTTTT
CASSIYEATNEKLFF
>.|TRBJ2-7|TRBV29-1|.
TGCAGCGTTGCTACGTTCCCCTCCTACGAGCAGTACTTC
CSVATFPSYEQYF
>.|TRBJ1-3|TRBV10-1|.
TGCGCCAGCAGTGAGTTAGTCAGAAACACCATATATTTT
CASSELVRNTIYF
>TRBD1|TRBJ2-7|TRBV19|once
TGTGCCAGTAGTACGGGACAGGGCAACTTCTACGAGCAGTACTTC
CASSTGQGNFYEQYF
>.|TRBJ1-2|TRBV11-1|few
TGTGCCAGCAGCTCGCCCGACAGGCGTAGTAGCTACACCTTC
CASSSPDRRSSYTF
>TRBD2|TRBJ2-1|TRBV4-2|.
TGTGCCAGCAGCCCCGGGACTAGCGGGAGTGGCTACAATGAGCAGTTCTTC
CASSPGTSGSGYNEQFF
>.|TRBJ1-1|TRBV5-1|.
TGCGCCAGCAGCTTTACAAGTGGTCCGGAGAACACTGAAGCTTTCTTT
CASSFTSGPENTEAFF
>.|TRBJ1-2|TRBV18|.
TGTGCCAGCTCACCAACGACTGACAGGTTCAACTATGGCTACACCTTC
CASSPTTDRFNYGYTF
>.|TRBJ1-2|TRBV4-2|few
TGTGCCAGCAGCCAAGAAGTGGTTGGGGCGAGTGGCTACACCTTC
CASSQEVVGASGYTF
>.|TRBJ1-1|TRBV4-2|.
TGTGCCAGCAGCCAGGTAGACACGGAGAAAGCTTTCTTT
CASSQVDTEKAFF
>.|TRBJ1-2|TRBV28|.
TGTGCCAGCAGTTTATGGACAGGCGCTGGGTTGGGGTACACCTTC
CASSLWTGAGLGYTF
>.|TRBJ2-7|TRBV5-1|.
TGCGCCAGCAGCTCGGAGGGAGACTATGCCGAGCAGTACTTC
CASSSEGDYAEQYF
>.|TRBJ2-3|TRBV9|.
TGTGCCAGCAGCGTAGTTGGGCCTCCAGATACGCAGTATTTT
CASSVVGPPDTQYF
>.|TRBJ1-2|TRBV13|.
TGTGCCAGCAGCTTAGCTCCAGATTCCTATGGCTACACCTTC
CASSLAPDSYGYTF
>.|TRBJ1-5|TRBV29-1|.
TGCAGCGTCTTAGGGGCCGCGGGTCAGCCCCAGCATTTT
CSVLGAAGQPQHF
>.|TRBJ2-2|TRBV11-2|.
TGTGCCAGCAGCTTAGCCGTATCCGGGACTCGTAACACCGGGGAGCTGTTTTTT
CASSLAVSGTRNTGELFF
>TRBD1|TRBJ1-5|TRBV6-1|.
TGTGCCAGCAGACAGACAGGGAGGAATCAGCCCCAGCATTTT
CASRQTGRNQPQHF
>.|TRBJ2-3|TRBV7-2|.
TGTGCCAGCAGCTTGGGACTGGGCACAGATACGCAGTATTTT
CASSLGLGTDTQYF
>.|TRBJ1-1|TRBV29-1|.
TGCAGCGTTGTAGGACCGTTGAACACTGAAGCTTTCTTT
CSVVGPLNTEAFF
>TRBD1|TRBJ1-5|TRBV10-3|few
TGTGCCATCAGTGAAGGGACAGCTTATCAGCCCCAGCATTTT
CAISEGTAYQPQHF
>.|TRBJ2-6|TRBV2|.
TGTGCCAGCAGTATAAGGGGGGCTGGCGGGGCCAACGTCCTGACTTTC
CASSIRGAGGANVLTF
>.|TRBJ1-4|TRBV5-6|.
TGTGCCAGCAGCCTAACAGGGACGGGAGGTGAAAAACTGTTTTTT
CASSLTGTGGEKLFF
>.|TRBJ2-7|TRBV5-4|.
TGTGCCAGCAGCGGAGAACCAGGGAGCTCCTACGAGCAGTACTTC
CASSGEPGSSYEQYF
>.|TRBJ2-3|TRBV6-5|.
TGTGCCAGCAGCCAGGTAGATACGCAGTATTTT
CASSQVDTQYF
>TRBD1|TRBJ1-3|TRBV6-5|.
TGTGCCAGCAGTTACTCCCGGACAGGGACTGGAAACACCATATATTTT
CASSYSRTGTGNTIYF
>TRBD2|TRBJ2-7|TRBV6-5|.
TGTGCCAGCAGCCGACTAGCGGACTCCTACGAGCAGTACTTC
CASSRLADSYEQYF
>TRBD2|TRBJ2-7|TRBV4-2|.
TGTGCCAGCAGCCGCCAGCGGGAGGACTCCTACGAGCAGTACTTC
CASSRQREDSYEQYF
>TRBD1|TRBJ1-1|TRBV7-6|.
TGTGCCAGCAGCCCCCCCCGCAGGGGGAGTATGAACACTGAAGCTTTCTTT
CASSPPRRGSMNTEAFF
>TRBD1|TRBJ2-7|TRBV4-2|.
TGTGCCAGCAGCCAAGGACAGGGGAGCTACGAGCAGTACTTC
CASSQGQGSYEQYF
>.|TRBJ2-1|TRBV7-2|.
TGTGCCAGCAGCTTAGCGAGAATTGCCCTGGAGCAGTTCTTC
CASSLARIALEQFF
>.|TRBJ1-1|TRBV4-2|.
TGTGCCAGCAGCCAGCGAGCGGGGGCCACCGAAAGTACTTTCTTT
CASSQRAGATESTFF
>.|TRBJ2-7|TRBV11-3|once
TGTGCCAGCAGCTTAGTAAGTTCCTACGAGCAGTACTTC
CASSLVSSYEQYF
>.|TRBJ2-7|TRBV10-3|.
TGTGCCATCAGTGATGTCGGGGGCGGACTGTACGAGCAGTACTTC
CAISDVGGGLYEQYF
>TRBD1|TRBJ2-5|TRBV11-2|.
TGTGCCAGCAGCTCCGGACAGGCCCAAGAGACCCAGTACTTC
CASSSGQAQETQYF
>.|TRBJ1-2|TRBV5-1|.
TGCGCCAGCAGCTTGGAAACACCCAACTATGGCTACACCTTC
CASSLETPNYGYTF
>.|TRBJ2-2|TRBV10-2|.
TGCGCCAGTGTTGGACCGGGGGCGCTGACCGGGGAGCTGTTTTTT
CASVGPGALTGELFF
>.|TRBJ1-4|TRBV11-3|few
TGTGCCAGCAGCGGACAGCTCGTGGGAAAAAATGAAAAACTGTTTTTT
CASSGQLVGKNEKLFF
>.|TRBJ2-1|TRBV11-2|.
TGTGCCAGCAGCTTAGTCTGGCGGAGCTCCTACAATGAGCAGTTCTTC
CASSLVWRSSYNEQFF
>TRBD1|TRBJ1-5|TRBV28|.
TGTGCCAGCAGCCGGACAGGACAGCCCCAGCATTTT
CASSRTGQPQHF
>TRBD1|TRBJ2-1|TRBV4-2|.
TGTGCCAGCAGCCATAGGACAGGGGATGAGCAGTTCTTC
CASSHRTGDEQFF
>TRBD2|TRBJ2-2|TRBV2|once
TGTGCCAGCAGGCGACTAGCGGGAGTCACCGGGGAGCTGTTTTTT
CASRRLAGVTGELFF
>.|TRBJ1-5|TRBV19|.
TGTGCCAGTAGTACAAGGGAGAATCAGCCCCAGCATTTT
CASSTRENQPQHF
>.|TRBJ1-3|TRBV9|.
TGTGCCAGCAGCGCCGGGGAATTTTCTGGAAACACCATATATTTT
CASSAGEFSGNTIYF
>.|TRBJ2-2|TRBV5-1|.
TGCGCCAGCAAGGGGAACACCGGGGAGCTGTTTTTT
CASKGNTGELFF
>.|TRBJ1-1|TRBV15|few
TGTGCCACCAGCAGAGAAGGCAGCATGAACACTGAAGCTTTCTTT
CATSREGSMNTEAFF